Listed below are T cell receptor beta chains from one sample, sequenced in a study of blood T cell repertoires in COVID-19. Assay: immunoSEQ multiplex PCR; the TCRdb copy retains only in-frame clones and omits some. The data hold about 81,000 clones, with around 90% observed a single time. The sample comprised peripheral blood. The receptors were gathered from a woman aged 80 or over with acute or convalescent COVID-19. CDR3s include the opening cysteine and the closing phenylalanine or tryptophan. The D gene is left open where the match is weak. Some rows mark clone size as missing; the rest say once, few, many or name a class of expanded clone.

TRBD2	TRBV13	TRBJ2-1	once	TGTGCCAGCAGCCGCGGGACTAGCGGGCTATACAATGAGCAGTTCTTC	CASSRGTSGLYNEQFF
-	TRBV5-6	TRBJ1-2	-	TGTGCCAGCAGCTTGCCGGTAAAAAACTATGGCTACACCTTC	CASSLPVKNYGYTF
-	TRBV6-2/TRBV6-3	TRBJ1-3	-	TGTGCCAGCAGTTACTCTGGAGGACAGACTGGAAACACCATATATTTT	CASSYSGGQTGNTIYF
TRBD2	TRBV27	TRBJ2-1	once	TGTGCCAGCAGTTTAATTGCTAGCGGGAGCTATGAGCAGTTCTTC	CASSLIASGSYEQFF
-	TRBV21-1	TRBJ2-7	-	TGTGCCAGCAGCAAAAAGCAGGGATGGACCTACGAGCAGTACTTC	CASSKKQGWTYEQYF
TRBD2	TRBV7-9	TRBJ2-5	-	TGTGCCAGCAGCTGGAGCGGGGGGCCTTCTAAGGAGACCCAGTACTTC	CASSWSGGPSKETQYF
-	TRBV5-1	TRBJ2-3	-	TGCGCCAGCACCGAACAAGGAGTTCCCGATACGCAGTATTTT	CASTEQGVPDTQYF
-	TRBV12-3/TRBV12-4	TRBJ2-1	-	TGTGCCAGCACCAGCGGCAATGAGCAGTTCTTC	CASTSGNEQFF
-	TRBV6-2/TRBV6-3	TRBJ2-3	-	TGTGCCAGCAGTTCTCCAGGGTCGGGTACGCAGTATTTT	CASSSPGSGTQYF
-	TRBV9	TRBJ2-7	-	TGTGCCAGCAGCTTCAGGGCCGACCCAAACCCCAGGTCCTACGAGCAGTACTTC	CASSFRADPNPRSYEQYF
TRBD1	TRBV5-1	TRBJ2-6	-	TGCGCCAGCAGCTTGGAGACAGGGTCCGGGGCCAACGTCCTGACTTTC	CASSLETGSGANVLTF
-	TRBV10-3	TRBJ2-1	-	TGTGCCATCAGTGAGTCTGGACAGTTGGGCACCAATGAGCAGTTCTTC	CAISESGQLGTNEQFF
TRBD2	TRBV6-2/TRBV6-3	TRBJ2-5	-	TGTGCCAGCAGCCCTGGGACTAGCGTTAAGACCCAGTACTTC	CASSPGTSVKTQYF
-	TRBV19	TRBJ1-1	-	TGTGCCAGTAGTATTGTGTCTATGAACACTGAAGCTTTCTTT	CASSIVSMNTEAFF
-	TRBV6-5	TRBJ1-2	-	TGTGCCAGCAGTTACGAGGGGGGGCTCTATGGCTACACCTTC	CASSYEGGLYGYTF
-	TRBV19	TRBJ2-5	-	TGTGCCAGTAGTATTGGTAGCCATCAAGAGACCCAGTACTTC	CASSIGSHQETQYF
TRBD1	TRBV10-2	TRBJ1-5	-	TGCGCCAGCAGTGGACAGGGAAATCAGCCCCAGCATTTT	CASSGQGNQPQHF
TRBD2	TRBV4-3	TRBJ2-7	large	TGCGCCAGCAGCCAGGGGACTAGCGGGGGGTTCCCCCCCTACGAGCAGTACTTC	CASSQGTSGGFPPYEQYF
TRBD1	TRBV10-3	TRBJ2-7	once	TGTGCCATCAGTCCGGACAGGTCAACCTACGAGCAGTACTTC	CAISPDRSTYEQYF
TRBD1	TRBV7-2	TRBJ2-5	-	TGTGCCAGCAGCTTAGGAGGGGGCCGGGAGACCCAGTACTTC	CASSLGGGRETQYF
TRBD1	TRBV29-1	TRBJ1-2	few	TGCAGCGTTGGAGGAGGGACAGCCGACAACTATGGCTACACCTTC	CSVGGGTADNYGYTF
TRBD1	TRBV7-6	TRBJ2-1	-	TGTGCCAGCAGCTTAACAGGGGGTCCTCGGGAGCAGTTCTTC	CASSLTGGPREQFF
-	TRBV30	TRBJ1-5	-	TGTGCCTGGGGCAAGGAGAGCAATCAGCCCCAGCATTTT	CAWGKESNQPQHF
TRBD1	TRBV7-6	TRBJ2-7	-	TGTGCCAGCAGCTTAGCCCCGACAGGGTCTGGCGAGCAGTACTTC	CASSLAPTGSGEQYF
-	TRBV12-5	TRBJ1-5	-	TGTGCTAGTGGTTCGATACAGGGAAACGGTCAGCCCCAGCATTTT	CASGSIQGNGQPQHF
-	TRBV29-1	TRBJ1-1	-	TGCAGCGTTGCCGCAGGACAGAGGACTGAAGCTTTCTTT	CSVAAGQRTEAFF
TRBD2	TRBV7-9	TRBJ2-4	-	TGTGCCAGCAGTTGGAGGGGAGGGAACTTGGCCAAAAACATTCAGTACTTC	CASSWRGGNLAKNIQYF
TRBD1	TRBV7-9	TRBJ1-6	-	TGTGCCAGCAGCTCCACAGGGGACAATTCACCCCTCCACTTT	CASSSTGDNSPLHF
-	TRBV30	TRBJ2-3	few	TGTGCCTGGAGTGTCCGGGATACGCAGTATTTT	CAWSVRDTQYF
-	TRBV10-3	TRBJ1-5	-	TGTGCCATCAGTGAGTGGGGGCTCGAAACGGGCAATCAGCCCCAGCATTTT	CAISEWGLETGNQPQHF
-	TRBV30	TRBJ1-3	-	TGTGCCTGGAGTGAGAGTCTGAGCTCTGGAAACACCATATATTTT	CAWSESLSSGNTIYF
-	TRBV5-1	TRBJ2-4	-	TGCGCCAGCAGCTTGTACGAGGGACTAGCCAAAAACATTCAGTACTTC	CASSLYEGLAKNIQYF
TRBD2	TRBV6-2/TRBV6-3	TRBJ2-5	-	TGTGCCAGCAGCTCGCGGGGGGCCGGCGTTATGGAGACCCAGTACTTC	CASSSRGAGVMETQYF
-	TRBV18	TRBJ1-1	few	TGTGCCAGCTCACCACGGCAGGTCGAAGCTTTCTTT	CASSPRQVEAFF
-	TRBV5-1	TRBJ1-1	-	TGCGCCAGCAGGCCCGGGATGAACACTGAAGCTTTCTTT	CASRPGMNTEAFF
-	TRBV18	TRBJ1-1	-	TGTGCCAGCTCACTCCGGGAGTCAACTGAAGCTTTCTTT	CASSLRESTEAFF
TRBD2	TRBV7-3	TRBJ2-3	-	TGTGCCAGCAGCCTCGAAGCGGGAGGTGGCTTGTCAGATACGCAGTATTTT	CASSLEAGGGLSDTQYF
TRBD1	TRBV7-2	TRBJ1-4	-	TGTGCCAGCAGCTTACGGGGGACAGGGGATGAAAAACTGTTTTTT	CASSLRGTGDEKLFF
-	TRBV9	TRBJ2-3	-	TGTGCCAGCAGCGGACTAGGGGCTACAGATACGCAGTATTTT	CASSGLGATDTQYF
-	TRBV6-5	TRBJ1-4	-	TGTGCCAGCAGTTCCGAAGGAGCAACTAATGAAAAACTGTTTTTT	CASSSEGATNEKLFF
-	TRBV10-3	TRBJ2-2	-	TGTGCCATCAGTGAAAGAAGCGGAAACACCGGGGAGCTGTTTTTT	CAISERSGNTGELFF
TRBD1	TRBV19	TRBJ1-1	-	TGTGCCAGTAGTCCCGACAGGGAGAGCACTGAAGCTTTCTTT	CASSPDRESTEAFF
-	TRBV12-2	TRBJ2-5	-	TGTGCAAGTCGCTTCCCGGACAGGGGGCTTTTAAGTTCGGAGACCCAGTACTTC	CASRFPDRGLLSSETQYF
-	TRBV7-2	TRBJ1-4	-	TGTGCCAGCAGCTTATCCTCAACTAATGAAAAACTGTTTTTT	CASSLSSTNEKLFF
-	TRBV12-3/TRBV12-4	TRBJ1-5	once	TGTGCCAGCAGTTTAACAGCAAATCAGCCCCAGCATTTT	CASSLTANQPQHF
-	TRBV29-1	TRBJ2-7	-	TGCAGCGTTGAAGCGAGGGACGAGCAGTACTTC	CSVEARDEQYF
TRBD1	TRBV18	TRBJ1-4	-	TGTGCCAGCTCACAGGGACAGGGTAATGAAAAACTGTTTTTT	CASSQGQGNEKLFF
-	TRBV21-1	TRBJ1-1	-	TGTGCCAGCAGCGAAGTGGACAGGGGATTCACTGAAGCTTTCTTT	CASSEVDRGFTEAFF
TRBD1	TRBV2	TRBJ1-6	-	TGTGCCAGCAGTGAAGCAACAGGGGGGAATTCACCCCTCCACTTT	CASSEATGGNSPLHF
-	TRBV25-1	TRBJ1-2	-	TGTGCCAGCAGTAGGCCGGGGGGCGGTGGCTACACCTTC	CASSRPGGGGYTF
TRBD2	TRBV5-1	TRBJ2-3	-	TGCGCCAGCAGCTTGGGGACTAGCGGGGGTTTGGATACGCAGTATTTT	CASSLGTSGGLDTQYF
TRBD2	TRBV19	TRBJ2-5	-	TGTGCCAGTAGTACCCGAGCCACTAGCGGGAGGAGGGGCGAGACCCAGTACTTC	CASSTRATSGRRGETQYF